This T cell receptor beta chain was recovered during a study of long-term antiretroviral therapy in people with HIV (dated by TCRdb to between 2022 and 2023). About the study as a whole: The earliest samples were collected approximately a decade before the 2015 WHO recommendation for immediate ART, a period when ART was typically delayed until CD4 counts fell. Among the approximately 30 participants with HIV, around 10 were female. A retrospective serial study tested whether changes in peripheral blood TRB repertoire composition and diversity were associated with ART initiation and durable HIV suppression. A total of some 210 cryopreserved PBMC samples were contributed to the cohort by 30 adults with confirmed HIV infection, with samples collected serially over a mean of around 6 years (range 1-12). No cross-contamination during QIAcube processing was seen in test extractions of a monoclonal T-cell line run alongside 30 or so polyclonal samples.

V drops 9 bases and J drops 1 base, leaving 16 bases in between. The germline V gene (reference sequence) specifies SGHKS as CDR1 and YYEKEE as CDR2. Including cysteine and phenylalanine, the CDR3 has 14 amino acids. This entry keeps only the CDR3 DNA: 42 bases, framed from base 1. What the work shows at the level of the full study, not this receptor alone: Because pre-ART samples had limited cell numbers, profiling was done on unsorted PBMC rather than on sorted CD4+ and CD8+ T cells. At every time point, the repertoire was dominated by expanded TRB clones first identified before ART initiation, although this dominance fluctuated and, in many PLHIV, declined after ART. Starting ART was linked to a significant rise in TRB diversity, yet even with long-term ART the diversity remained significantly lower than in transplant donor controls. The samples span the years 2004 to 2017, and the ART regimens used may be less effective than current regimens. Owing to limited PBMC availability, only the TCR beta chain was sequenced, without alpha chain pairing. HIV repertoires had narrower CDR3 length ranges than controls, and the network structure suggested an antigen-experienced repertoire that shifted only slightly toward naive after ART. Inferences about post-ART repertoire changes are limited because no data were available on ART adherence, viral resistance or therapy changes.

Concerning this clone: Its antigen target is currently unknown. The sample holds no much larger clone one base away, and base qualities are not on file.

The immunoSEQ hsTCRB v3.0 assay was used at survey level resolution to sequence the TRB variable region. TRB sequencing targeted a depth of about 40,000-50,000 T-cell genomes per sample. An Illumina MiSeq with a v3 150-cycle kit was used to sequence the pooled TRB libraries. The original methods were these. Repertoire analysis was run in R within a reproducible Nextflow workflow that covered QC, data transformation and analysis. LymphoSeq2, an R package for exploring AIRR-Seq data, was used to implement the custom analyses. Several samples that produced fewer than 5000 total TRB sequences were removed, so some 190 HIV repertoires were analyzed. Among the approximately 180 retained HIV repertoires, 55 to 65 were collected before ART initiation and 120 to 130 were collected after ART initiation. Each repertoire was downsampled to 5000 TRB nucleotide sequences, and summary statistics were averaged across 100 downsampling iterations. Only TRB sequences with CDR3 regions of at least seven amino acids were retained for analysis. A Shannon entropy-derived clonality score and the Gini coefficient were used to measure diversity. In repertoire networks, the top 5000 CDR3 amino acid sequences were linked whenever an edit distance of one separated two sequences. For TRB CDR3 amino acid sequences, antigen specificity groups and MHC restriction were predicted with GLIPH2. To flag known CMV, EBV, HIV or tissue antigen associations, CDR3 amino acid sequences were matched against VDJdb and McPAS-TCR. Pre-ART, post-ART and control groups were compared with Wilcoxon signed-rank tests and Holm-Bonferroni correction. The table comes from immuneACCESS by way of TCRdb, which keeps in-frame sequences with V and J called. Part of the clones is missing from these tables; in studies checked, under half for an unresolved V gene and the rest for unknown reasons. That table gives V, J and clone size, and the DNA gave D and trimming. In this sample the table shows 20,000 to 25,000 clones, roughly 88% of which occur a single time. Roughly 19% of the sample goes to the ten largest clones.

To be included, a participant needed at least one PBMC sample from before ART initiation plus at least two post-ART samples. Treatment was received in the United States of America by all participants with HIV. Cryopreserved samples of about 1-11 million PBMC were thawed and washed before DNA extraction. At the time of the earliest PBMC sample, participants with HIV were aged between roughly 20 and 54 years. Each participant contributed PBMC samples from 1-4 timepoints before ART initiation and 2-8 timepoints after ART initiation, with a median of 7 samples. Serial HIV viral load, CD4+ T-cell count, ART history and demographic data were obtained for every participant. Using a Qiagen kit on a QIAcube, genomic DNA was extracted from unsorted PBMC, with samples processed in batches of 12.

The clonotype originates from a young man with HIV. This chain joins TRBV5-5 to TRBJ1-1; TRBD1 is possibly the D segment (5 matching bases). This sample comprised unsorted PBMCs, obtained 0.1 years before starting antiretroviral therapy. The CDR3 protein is CATHRQFSNTEAFF. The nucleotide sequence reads TGTGCCACGCATAGACAGTTCTCGAACACTGAAGCTTTCTTT.